The 10 T cell receptor beta chains in this list originate from one sample, sequenced in a study of blood T cell repertoires in COVID-19. Generated by immunoSEQ multiplex PCR, the TCRdb table keeps only in-frame clones and is missing some. The sample holds some 130,000 clones, about 78% seen once. Material for sequencing was peripheral blood. These receptors were taken from a man in his sixties who had recovered from COVID-19.

A remark on this clone: The sample holds other DNA sequences that translate to the same CDR3. The chain joins TRBV11-2 to TRBJ2-1; 9 positions match TRBD2. The CDR3 totals 14 residues. The V gene's germline CDR1 is SGHAT and CDR2 FQNNGV. V was clipped by 11 bases and J by 10 bases; unmatched bases: 15. DNA for the CDR3: TGTGCCCGCCGCGTGCGGGGGGCGGGGGGGGAGCAGTTCTTC. Its translation is CARRVRGAGGEQFF. The variable domain in full, completed from reference TRBV11-2 and TRBJ2-1, reads EAGVAQSPRYKIIEKRQSVAFWCNPISGHATLYWYQQILGQGPKLLIQFQNNGVVDDSQLPKDRFSAERLKGVDSTLKIQPAKLEDSAVYLCARRVRGAGGEQFFGPGTRLTVL.

The chain uses TRBV25-1 and TRBJ1-1; D is unresolved. The ends were cut back, 5 bases at V and 6 bases at J, with 16 bases in the middle. The germline V gene has CDR1 MGHDK and CDR2 SYGVNS. The CDR3 has 14 amino acids. Here the CDR3 reads CASSLWGGSPEAFF. In nucleotides, the CDR3 is TGTGCCAGCAGTCTATGGGGAGGGTCCCCTGAAGCTTTCTTT.

The table lists this clone with a count of one. The chain has TRBV27 and TRBJ2-7, with D possibly TRBD2 on 5 matching bases. This CDR3 spans 15 amino acids. Germline values: CDR1 MNHEY, CDR2 SMNVEV (reference sequence). Deletions cut 8 bases from V and 3 bases from J, with 20 bases between. The CDR3 reads CASQFKREGYYEQYF. As DNA, the CDR3 is TGTGCCAGCCAGTTTAAGAGGGAAGGCTACTACGAGCAGTACTTC.

J is TRBJ2-7 and V is TRBV5-1; 7 nucleotides match TRBD1. Per the germline V gene, CDR1 is SGHRS and CDR2 is YFSETQ. Trimming cost V 0 bases and J 5 bases; bases outside gene matches: 5. The CDR3 loop spans 14 amino acids. The chain's CDR3 is CASSLGRGNDEQYF. The CDR3 DNA sequence: TGCGCCAGCAGCTTGGGCAGGGGGAATGACGAGCAGTACTTC.

This clone has only a few counts. The V and J genes are TRBV7-3 and TRBJ2-2, with 7 bases matching TRBD1. V lost 4 bases and J lost 7; bases outside the gene matches: 12. From germline, CDR1 is SGHTA and CDR2 FQGTGA. The CDR3 loop spans 16 amino acids. CDR3 sequence: CASSSATQGRSGELFF. Written as DNA, the CDR3 is TGTGCCAGCAGCTCGGCAACACAGGGGCGTAGCGGGGAGCTGTTTTTT. Using reference TRBV7-3 and TRBJ2-2 for the parts outside the CDR3, the full variable domain is GAGVSQTPSNKVTEKGKYVELRCDPISGHTALYWYRQSLGQGPEFLIYFQGTGAADDSGLPNDRFFAVRPEGSVSTLKIQRTERGDSAVYLCASSSATQGRSGELFFGEGSRLTVL.

The rearrangement uses TRBV5-1 and TRBJ2-6, with 7 bases fitting TRBD1. The CDR3 has 15 residues. Germline values: CDR1 SGHRS, CDR2 YFSETQ. The J segment lost 2 bases and the V segment lost 2 bases, leaving 1 base of the junction unmatched. Written as DNA, the CDR3 is TGCGCCAGCAGCTTCGACAGGGCTGGGGCCAACGTCCTGACTTTC. Translation gives CASSFDRAGANVLTF.

The chain carries TRBV28 and TRBJ2-2; 10 positions agree with TRBD1. This CDR3 region has 15 residues. J gave up 5 bases and V 6 bases, and 6 bases lay outside the gene matches. CDR1 and CDR2 (germline): MDHEN, SYDVKM. The DNA of the CDR3 is TGTGCCAGCAGGCGACAGGGGGCGCGGACCGGGGAGCTGTTTTTT. Translated: CASRRQGARTGELFF.

The CDR3 loop reads CASSGGLPNYGYTF. The CDR3 bases are TGCGCCAGCAGCGGGGGACTCCCTAACTATGGCTACACCTTC. The chain recombines TRBV5-1 with TRBJ1-2; D is perhaps TRBD1 (5 bases). This CDR3 contains 14 residues. V lost 4 bases and J lost 0, with 10 bases in between. CDR1 and CDR2 (germline): SGHRS, YFSETQ.

The chain carries TRBV5-1 and TRBJ2-3; D might be TRBD1 (6 bases). The CDR3 is made up of 15 amino acids. V was pared by 5 bases and J by 4 bases, with 17 bases between. Germline V gene sequence: CDR1 SGHRS, CDR2 YFSETQ. The CDR3 protein is CASSPQGNIPDTQYF. The CDR3, as DNA: TGCGCCAGCAGTCCCCAGGGGAACATCCCAGATACGCAGTATTTT.

This clone was detected once. The chain combines TRBV28 with TRBJ2-1; 8 nucleotides match TRBD2. J was trimmed by 6 bases and V by 7 bases; bases with no gene match: 11. CDR1 is MDHEN and CDR2 is SYDVKM in the germline V gene. The CDR3 covers 15 residues. The CDR3 is CASKPWAGGTNEQFF. In DNA form, the CDR3 reads TGTGCCAGCAAGCCTTGGGCGGGGGGAACCAATGAGCAGTTCTTC.